These 27 T cell receptor beta chains came from one sample sequenced in a study of CD8 T cells in Susac syndrome. An input of about 0.45 to 1 ug of RNA was subjected to reverse transcription using random hexamers. TCRdb re-analysed the immunoSEQ multiplex PCR reads in MiXCR, keeping a single row per CDR3 protein. The sample has under 200,000 distinct CDR3 sequences; approximately 95% are singletons. Sequencing was performed on CD8+ T cells from PBMCs. The receptor set was obtained from a human donor with Susac syndrome.

This clonotype was detected a few times. The chain uses TRBV30 and TRBJ1-2; weak D call: TRBD1 (5 bases). The germline V and J ends were trimmed by 4 bases and 4 bases, with 16 bases remaining between them. The CDR3 spans 14 residues. Germline lookup yields CDR1 GTSNPN and CDR2 SVGIG (reference sequence). In DNA form, the CDR3 reads TGTGCCTGGATATCCCCTTCAGGGCTCTATGGCTACACCTTC. This translates into CAWISPSGLYGYTF. Full variable domain (missing parts from reference TRBV30 and TRBJ1-2): SQTIHQWPATLVQPVGSPLSLECTVEGTSNPNLYWYRQAAGRGLQLLFYSVGIGQISSEVPQNLSASRPQDRQFILSSKKLLLSDSGFYLCAWISPSGLYGYTFGSGTRLTVV.

The V and J genes are TRBV9 and TRBJ1-4; TRBD1 might be the D (5 bases). This CDR3 has 15 amino acids. V was cut by 3 bases and J by 5 bases, with 14 bases left in between. Germline lookup yields CDR1 SGDLS and CDR2 YYNGEE. Here the CDR3 reads CASSGTGTENEKLFF. The CDR3 DNA sequence: TGTGCCAGCAGCGGAACCGGGACTGAGAATGAAAAACTGTTTTTT.

In this sample, this clonotype turned up once. The CDR3 DNA sequence: TGCAGCGTTGTAGAACCTGAAGCTTTCTTT. Protein sequence: CSVVEPEAFF. This chain links TRBV29-1 with TRBJ1-1; no clear D. CDR3 length: 10 residues. CDR1 SQVTM and CDR2 ANQGSEA come from the germline V gene. Trimming shortened V by 4 bases and J by 6 bases, and 6 bases separated the two germline ends.

The chain carries TRBV20-1 and TRBJ2-3; TRBD2 matches at 9 bases. V was pared by 3 bases and J by 1 base, with 2 bases of the junction left unmatched. The V gene's germline CDR1 is DFQATT and CDR2 SNEGSKA (reference sequence). The CDR3 length is 14 residues. CDR3 protein: CSASASGGTDTQYF. As DNA, the CDR3 is TGCAGTGCTAGTGCTAGCGGGGGCACAGATACGCAGTATTTT.

CDR3 in amino acids: CSARGVQETQYF. In DNA form, the CDR3 reads TGCAGTGCTAGAGGAGTTCAAGAGACCCAGTACTTC. V usage is TRBV20-1 and J usage is TRBJ2-5; D is unresolved. Germline CDR1 reads DFQATT; CDR2 reads SNEGSKA (reference sequence). V was pared by 1 base and J by 2 bases, with 5 bases between. CDR3 length: 12 amino acids.

This clonotype has just one count. The chain links TRBV5-1 to TRBJ2-1; 11 nucleotides line up with TRBD2. This CDR3 spans 16 amino acids. V gave up 7 bases and J gave up 0 bases; unmatched junction bases: 6. CDR1 is SGHRS, CDR2 YFSETQ, per germline. The CDR3 reads CASLPGLADSYNEQFF. Written as DNA, the CDR3 is TGCGCCAGCCTCCCGGGACTAGCGGACTCCTACAATGAGCAGTTCTTC.

The V gene is TRBV6-5, the J gene TRBJ2-5, with TRBD2 matching 7 bases. Unmatched junction bases numbered 7, after V lost 1 base and J lost 2 bases. The length of the CDR3 is 16 residues. CDR1 is MNHEY and CDR2 is SVGAGI in the germline V gene. The CDR3 spells CASSYWGRGPQETQYF. The CDR3 bases are TGTGCCAGCAGTTACTGGGGGAGGGGACCTCAAGAGACCCAGTACTTC.

This clonotype appeared once. The chain uses TRBV9 and TRBJ1-1, with 7 bases matching TRBD1. CDR1 and CDR2 from the germline V gene are SGDLS and YYNGEE. The CDR3 sequence is 18 residues long. With V trimmed by 0 bases and J by 1 base, 12 bases remained unmatched. The CDR3 loop is CASSVASGRQGGNTEAFF. As DNA, the CDR3 is TGTGCCAGCAGCGTAGCGTCGGGGAGACAGGGAGGGAACACTGAAGCTTTCTTT. Drawing the rest from reference TRBV9 and TRBJ1-1, the complete variable domain is DSGVTQTPKHLITATGQRVTLRCSPRSGDLSVYWYQQSLDQGLQFLIQYYNGEERAKGNILERFSAQQFPDLHSELNLSSLELGDSALYFCASSVASGRQGGNTEAFFGQGTRLTVV.

The chain couples TRBV9 to TRBJ2-3; the D gene is possibly TRBD2 (5 bases). Germline assignment: CDR1 SGDLS and CDR2 YYNGEE. The CDR3 loop spans 15 amino acids. Trimming stripped 0 bases from V and 2 bases from J, with 10 bases between. The CDR3 protein is CASSVDGVPTDTQYF. CDR3 DNA sequence: TGTGCCAGCAGCGTAGACGGGGTGCCCACAGATACGCAGTATTTT.

The rearrangement joins TRBV12-3 or TRBV12-4 to TRBJ2-1, with 11 bases that match TRBD2. J lost 7 bases, V lost 6 bases, and 8 bases had no gene match. This CDR3 contains 15 residues. The CDR3, as DNA: TGTGCCAGCAGCCCTTCTAGCGGGGGGTGGAATGAGCAGTTCTTC. This encodes CASSPSSGGWNEQFF.

V usage is TRBV5-1 and J usage is TRBJ2-2; 7 bases agree with TRBD1. The germline V gene has CDR1 SGHRS and CDR2 YFSETQ. The CDR3 length is 14 residues. J gave up 3 bases and V 5 bases, and 4 bases lay outside the gene matches. The CDR3 sequence is CASSHTGDTGELFF. CDR3 bases: TGCGCCAGCAGTCATACAGGGGACACCGGGGAGCTGTTTTTT.

The chain has TRBV6-5 and TRBJ2-1; D is uncertain. This CDR3 region has 12 residues. Trimming removed 6 bases at V and 8 bases at J, with 11 bases between. Germline CDR1 is MNHEY and CDR2 is SVGAGI. The DNA of the CDR3 is TGTGCCAGCAGCGGCAAACTGGATGAGCAGTTCTTC. Translating it yields CASSGKLDEQFF.

The rearrangement links TRBV30 to TRBJ1-4, with D possibly TRBD1 on 5 matching bases. In germline, CDR1 is GTSNPN, CDR2 SVGIG (reference sequence). This CDR3 comprises 14 residues. The V end lost 4 bases, the J end lost 0 bases, and 9 bases lay between the germline ends. For the CDR3, the DNA is TGTGCCTGGAAGACAGCAGCAACTAATGAAAAACTGTTTTTT. Protein product: CAWKTAATNEKLFF.

The chain recombines TRBV13 with TRBJ1-3; D unclear. CDR3 length equals 14 residues. Trimming took off 5 bases at V and 1 base at J, with 9 bases between the two ends. Germline CDR1 is PRHDT and CDR2 is FYEKMQ (reference sequence). The CDR3 nucleotides read TGTGCCAGCAGCCGCCTTGAATCTGGAAACACCATATATTTT. Translation gives CASSRLESGNTIYF.

This chain uses TRBV5-6 with TRBJ2-7; D is unclear. The V end was cut by 0 bases, the J end by 5 bases, with 9 bases between. The CDR3 covers 13 residues. CDR1 SGHDT and CDR2 YYEEEE come from the germline V gene. CDR3 DNA: TGTGCCAGCAGCTTGGGAAGGGTTGACGAGCAGTACTTC. Protein: CASSLGRVDEQYF.

The rearrangement joins TRBV6-1 to TRBJ2-3, with 9 bases aligning to TRBD2. CDR3 length equals 16 residues. Germline V gene data show CDR1 as MNHNS and CDR2 as SASEGT. V lost 1 base, J lost 6 bases, and 8 bases stayed unmatched. CDR3 in DNA: TGTGCCAGCAGTGAAGGCCTAGCGGGAAAAGATGATACGCAGTATTTT. Protein sequence: CASSEGLAGKDDTQYF.

The CDR3 DNA reads TGCAGTGCCCCGGGACTAGCGGGAGTGAACATAAGGAATGAGCAGTTCTTC. The encoded protein is CSAPGLAGVNIRNEQFF. This rearrangement joins TRBV20-1 to TRBJ2-1; 14 positions agree with TRBD2. V was clipped by 6 bases and J by 7 bases; unmatched bases: 14. The germline V gene has CDR1 DFQATT and CDR2 SNEGSKA (reference sequence). The CDR3 is made up of 17 amino acids.

J is TRBJ2-7 and V is TRBV3-1; no reliable D call. Trimming took off 4 bases at V and 3 bases at J, with 19 bases between the two ends. Germline V gives CDR1 LGHDT, CDR2 YNNKEL (reference sequence). The CDR3 has 16 amino acids. The chain's CDR3 is CASSPLKAASYYEQYF. The CDR3 DNA sequence: TGTGCCAGCAGCCCCCTCAAGGCTGCGTCTTACTACGAGCAGTACTTC.

V and J are TRBV12-3 or TRBV12-4 and TRBJ1-6; D not certain. This CDR3 contains 12 residues. The V gene lost 5 bases and the J gene lost 9 bases, with 8 bases spanning the gap. The CDR3 protein is CASSGGSSPLHF. In DNA, the CDR3 is TGTGCCAGCAGTGGAGGGAGTTCACCCCTCCACTTT.

CDR3 region: CSVESGSSNTGELFF. The CDR3, as DNA: TGCAGCGTTGAGTCGGGGAGTTCGAACACCGGGGAGCTGTTTTTT. V gene TRBV29-1 combines with J gene TRBJ2-2; weak D call: TRBD2 (5 bases). CDR1 is SQVTM, CDR2 ANQGSEA, per germline. The CDR3 totals 15 residues. Trimming removed 3 bases at V and 0 bases at J, with 11 bases between.

The chain recombines TRBV7-9 with TRBJ2-5, with 8 bases aligning to TRBD1. The CDR3 covers 15 residues. The V segment lost 3 bases and the J segment 4 bases; nucleotides outside the gene matches: 7. CDR1 and CDR2 (germline): SEHNR, FQNEAQ (reference sequence). This CDR3 is CASSFDRGLLETQYF. The CDR3 coding sequence is TGTGCCAGCAGCTTCGACAGGGGTTTACTAGAGACCCAGTACTTC.

The chain uses TRBV11-1 and TRBJ2-3, with 8 positions matching TRBD1. Germline V gene lookup returns CDR1 SGHAT and CDR2 FQDESV (reference sequence). The junction had 17 bases not matched to a gene; V was cut back by 5 bases and J by 4 bases. CDR3 length: 18 residues. In DNA form, the CDR3 reads TGTGCCAGCAGCCATCTCCCGACCCGGACAGGGATAGCAGATACGCAGTATTTT. It yields the protein CASSHLPTRTGIADTQYF.

The chain has TRBV5-6 and TRBJ2-1; TRBD1 aligns across 11 bases. Per germline, CDR1 SGHDT and CDR2 YYEEEE. The CDR3 consists of 15 residues. V was pared by 0 bases and J by 10 bases, with 6 bases of the junction left unmatched. The CDR3 region has the DNA TGTGCCAGCAGCTTGGGGGGACAGGGGGTATTCGAGCAGTTCTTC. As protein: CASSLGGQGVFEQFF.

The rearrangement joins TRBV9 to TRBJ2-1; D is ambiguous. Germline V gene data show CDR1 as SGDLS and CDR2 as YYNGEE. Trimming cost V 0 bases and J 10 bases, with 8 bases left between them. The CDR3 sequence is 12 residues long. The CDR3 is CASSVASEEQFF. The CDR3 DNA follows: TGTGCCAGCAGCGTAGCCAGCGAGGAGCAGTTCTTC.

V usage is TRBV18 and J usage is TRBJ2-1, with D possibly being TRBD1 (6 bases). The CDR3 is 14 amino acids. Germline V gene data show CDR1 as KGHSH and CDR2 as LQKENI. V lost 8 bases and J lost 6, with 17 bases in between. CDR3: CASTIDRTINEQFF. The DNA for the CDR3 is TGTGCCAGCACCATCGACAGGACGATCAATGAGCAGTTCTTC.

This chain uses TRBV12-3 or TRBV12-4 with TRBJ2-3; D not resolved. The CDR3 runs 11 residues. V lost 1 base and J 8 bases, leaving 4 bases between the germline ends. CDR3 sequence (DNA): TGTGCCAGCAGTTTAGGTTTTACGCAGTATTTT. Amino acid sequence: CASSLGFTQYF.

In this sample, this clonotype turned up once. The chain combines TRBV11-2 with TRBJ2-7; perhaps TRBD1 as D (6 bases). Germline CDR1 reads SGHAT; CDR2 reads FQNNGV. With 1 base removed from V and 3 bases from J, the gap between germline ends came to 10 bases. This CDR3 has 14 residues. The CDR3 loop is CASSLGTAYYEQYF. The CDR3 DNA follows: TGTGCCAGCAGCTTAGGGACAGCGTACTACGAGCAGTACTTC.